This T cell receptor beta chain derives from a study of spatial heterogeneity in lung cancer. For the study at large: The count of detected beta-chain sequences consistently exceeded that of alpha-chain sequences.

This CDR3 has 14 residues. Trimming left V 5 bases short and J 0 bases short, with 9 bases between. Germline values: CDR1 SEHNR, CDR2 FQNEAQ (reference sequence). This sample's time point: sample taken at primary tumor resection. Without sorting, whole RNA was sequenced from tumor, nontumor lung or frozen PBMC. Untreated early-stage non-small cell lung cancer patients, 65 to 90 in total, were the donors. MiXCR, applied by TCRdb to the 5' RACE reads, yields one record per CDR3 protein. The sample gives 5,000 to 5,500 distinct CDR3 sequences, approximately 35% of which show up once; around 3.4% is in the top ten. This clonotype ranks as medium-sized. With the library built for alpha chains, this beta chain is off target and its frequency is not meaningful.

This chain joins TRBV7-9 and TRBJ2-3, with no clear D. The input for sequencing was PBMCs, taken at surgery. The sequence was obtained from a female donor with early-stage non-small cell lung cancer. In nucleotides, the CDR3 is TGTGCCAGCAGCCGTAGCTCTAGCACAGATACGCAGTATTTT. Its protein is CASSRSSSTDTQYF. Full variable domain (outside the CDR3, taken from reference TRBV7-9 and TRBJ2-3): DTGVSQNPRHKITKRGQNVTFRCDPISEHNRLYWYRQTLGQGPEFLTYFQNEAQLEKSRLLSDRFSAERPKGSFSTLEIQRTEQGDSAMYLCASSRSSSTDTQYFGPGTRLTVL.